A single sample gave rise to the 19 T cell receptor beta chains below, sequenced in a study of blood T cell repertoires in COVID-19. Measured with immunoSEQ multiplex PCR; TCRdb has only the in-frame clones, and not every one. The table has roughly 89,000 clones, roughly 78% seen once. Sequencing was done on a sample of peripheral blood. Every receptor here comes from a woman in her seventies with acute or convalescent COVID-19.

This chain's CDR3 is CASSPLDRVETQYF. The CDR3 DNA follows: TGTGCCAGCTCACCACTGGACAGGGTCGAGACCCAGTACTTC. The V gene is TRBV18, the J gene TRBJ2-5, with TRBD1 matching over 8 bases. Germline V gene data show CDR1 as KGHSH and CDR2 as LQKENI. Germline trimming cut 1 base from V and 5 bases from J; bases unmatched to any gene: 3. This CDR3 has 14 amino acids. The variable domain in full, with the rest retrieved from reference TRBV18 and TRBJ2-5, is NAGVMQNPRHLVRRRGQEARLRCSPMKGHSHVYWYRQLPEEGLKFMVYLQKENIIDESGMPKERFSAEFPKEGPSILRIQQVVRGDSAAYFCASSPLDRVETQYFGPGTRLLVL.

The genes are TRBV27 and TRBJ1-4; tentatively, D is TRBD1 (6 bases). Trimming shortened V by 5 bases and J by 7 bases, and 29 bases separated the two germline ends. Germline values: CDR1 MNHEY, CDR2 SMNVEV (reference sequence). This CDR3 spans 19 amino acids. In DNA form, the CDR3 reads TGTGCCAGCAGTCCAATCCTAGTTACGGGGGGCAGGAGTGGTGAAAAACTGTTTTTT. Residues: CASSPILVTGGRSGEKLFF.

This clone occurred a few times. The J gene is TRBJ1-5, the V gene TRBV6-1, with 8 bases aligning to TRBD1. The CDR3 has 17 amino acids. Trimming cost V 4 bases and J 0 bases; bases outside gene matches: 8. Per the germline V gene, CDR1 is MNHNS and CDR2 is SASEGT. CDR3 region: CASSAGTGAYSNQPQHF. The CDR3 DNA sequence: TGTGCCAGCAGTGCCGGGACAGGCGCGTATAGCAATCAGCCCCAGCATTTT.

In its sample, this clone was seen once. The chain has TRBV4-2 and TRBJ2-5; the match to TRBD2 covers 9 bases. In germline, CDR1 is LGHNA, CDR2 YNFKEQ. J lost 1 base, V lost 0 bases, and 0 bases had no gene match. This CDR3 contains 15 residues. The CDR3 region is CASSQERGGQETQYF. The CDR3 DNA reads TGTGCCAGCAGCCAAGAGCGGGGGGGCCAAGAGACCCAGTACTTC.

This clone was seen more than once but under ten times. The chain employs TRBV15 and TRBJ1-2; 11 bases are a match to TRBD1. V shed 6 bases, J shed 8 bases, and the junction held 11 bases outside the gene matches. Germline-derived CDR1 and CDR2 are LNHNV and YYDKDF (reference sequence). The CDR3 is 15 amino acids. CDR3 nucleotides: TGTGCCACCAGACCCCTGGGACAGGGGGACGGGGGCTACACCTTC. Its protein product is CATRPLGQGDGGYTF.

This clone appeared a few times. The chain couples TRBV5-4 to TRBJ1-1; D perhaps matches TRBD1 (6 bases). The CDR3 has 15 residues. V was trimmed by 2 bases and J by 1 base, leaving 12 bases between them. Germline lookup yields CDR1 SGHNT and CDR2 YYREEE (reference sequence). The CDR3 region is CASSFGGASNTEAFF. The DNA of the CDR3 is TGTGCCAGCAGCTTCGGGGGGGCATCGAACACTGAAGCTTTCTTT.

This clone was detected only a few times. This chain connects TRBV5-1 to TRBJ1-2; 8 nucleotides match TRBD1. The germline V gene has CDR1 SGHRS and CDR2 YFSETQ. The trim removed 4 bases at V and 3 bases at J, leaving 2 bases unmatched. This CDR3 has 13 amino acids. The chain's CDR3 is CASSPDRDYGYTF. For the CDR3, the DNA is TGCGCCAGCAGCCCGGACAGGGACTATGGCTACACCTTC.

V gene TRBV20-1 combines with J gene TRBJ1-2; no firm D call. The germline gives CDR1 DFQATT, CDR2 SNEGSKA (reference sequence). This CDR3 is 14 amino acids long. V shed 3 bases and J shed 2 bases, with 13 bases lying between them. CDR3 coding DNA: TGCAGTGCTAGTAACAGTATCCTAAACTATGGCTACACCTTC. Protein sequence: CSASNSILNYGYTF.

V usage is TRBV7-2 and J usage is TRBJ1-4; 7 nucleotides match TRBD1. This CDR3 is 17 amino acids long. CDR1 is SGHTA and CDR2 is FQGNSA in the germline V gene. Trimming cost V 0 bases and J 0 bases; bases outside gene matches: 4. The CDR3 region is CASSLAGQPATNEKLFF. Written as DNA, the CDR3 is TGTGCCAGCAGCTTAGCGGGACAGCCGGCAACTAATGAAAAACTGTTTTTT.

This clone was seen only a few times. The chain links TRBV6-5 to TRBJ1-6; 8 bases match TRBD1. The CDR3 length is 14 residues. Germline lookup yields CDR1 MNHEY and CDR2 SVGAGI. V dropped 5 bases and J dropped 7; count of bases not matched to a gene: 4. CDR3 in DNA: TGTGCCAGCAGTCAGGGGGCGGGGAATTCACCCCTCCACTTT. It codes for CASSQGAGNSPLHF.

This chain connects TRBV5-1 to TRBJ2-3; 8 nucleotides align to TRBD2. The J segment lost 0 bases and the V segment lost 1 base, leaving 4 bases of the junction unmatched. CDR1 is SGHRS, CDR2 YFSETQ, per germline. The CDR3 has 16 amino acids. The CDR3 DNA reads as TGCGCCAGCAGCTTGAGCACTAGCGGAAGCACAGATACGCAGTATTTT. Protein sequence: CASSLSTSGSTDTQYF.

The chain is built from TRBV19 and TRBJ1-2; D might be TRBD1 (6 bases). This CDR3 contains 15 residues. The ends were cut back, 7 bases at V and 8 bases at J, with 23 bases in the middle. Per germline, CDR1 LNHDA and CDR2 SQIVND (reference sequence). DNA for the CDR3: TGTGCCAGTACCCCCATGGGACAAAAGCTAAAGGGCTACACCTTC. Translating it yields CASTPMGQKLKGYTF. The whole variable domain, remainder taken from reference TRBV19 and TRBJ1-2, is DGGITQSPKYLFRKEGQNVTLSCEQNLNHDAMYWYRQDPGQGLRLIYYSQIVNDFQKGDIAEGYSVSREKKESFPLTVTSAQKNPTAFYLCASTPMGQKLKGYTFGSGTRLTVV.

V usage is TRBV19 and J usage is TRBJ1-2; D gene unclear. Germline CDR1 reads LNHDA; CDR2 reads SQIVND (reference sequence). V dropped 2 bases and J dropped 2 bases, with 3 bases sitting between them. CDR3 length equals 12 residues. DNA for the CDR3: TGTGCCAGTAGTATACTGAACTATGGCTACACCTTC. Translated: CASSILNYGYTF. The full variable domain, completed using reference TRBV19 and TRBJ1-2, is DGGITQSPKYLFRKEGQNVTLSCEQNLNHDAMYWYRQDPGQGLRLIYYSQIVNDFQKGDIAEGYSVSREKKESFPLTVTSAQKNPTAFYLCASSILNYGYTFGSGTRLTVV.

The rearrangement joins TRBV3-1 (or the pseudogene TRBV3-2) to TRBJ1-6, with D possibly TRBD1 on 5 matching bases. V shed 5 bases and J shed 10 bases, with 18 bases lying between them. This CDR3 has 15 residues. The germline CDR1 and CDR2 sequences are LGHDT and YNNKEL (reference sequence). The CDR3 nucleotides read TGTGCCAGCAGCGATATGCGGCAGGGAAGGTCACCCCTCCACTTT. Protein: CASSDMRQGRSPLHF.

This chain joins TRBV5-8 and TRBJ2-2; 8 nucleotides match TRBD2. J was trimmed by 10 bases and V by 1 base; bases with no gene match: 9. The CDR3 spans 15 residues. CDR1 SGHTS and CDR2 YDEGEE come from the germline V gene. The chain's CDR3 is CASSLSGLAPAELFF. The CDR3 bases are TGTGCCAGCAGCTTGTCCGGACTAGCCCCCGCGGAGCTGTTTTTT.

This chain connects TRBV18 to TRBJ1-4; no reliable D call. From germline, CDR1 is KGHSH and CDR2 LQKENI. This CDR3 region has 13 residues. Between the trimmed V and J ends, which lost 1 base and 6 bases, there was a span of 6 bases. The CDR3 reads CASSPLRDEKLFF. In DNA form, the CDR3 reads TGTGCCAGCTCACCACTACGGGATGAAAAACTGTTTTTT.

This clone turned up a few times. This chain joins TRBV9 and TRBJ2-2, with a tentative D call TRBD1 (7 bases). This CDR3 spans 18 amino acids. V dropped 2 bases and J dropped 2 bases, with 19 bases sitting between them. Per germline, CDR1 SGDLS and CDR2 YYNGEE. CDR3 in DNA: TGTGCCAGCAGCGTGACGGTTCTTGGAGGGGGCAACACCGGGGAGCTGTTTTTT. Protein: CASSVTVLGGGNTGELFF.

The chain joins TRBV28 to TRBJ2-2; 7 positions match TRBD2. Germline V gene sequence: CDR1 MDHEN, CDR2 SYDVKM. The CDR3 has 15 amino acids. V gave up 2 bases and J gave up 6 bases; unmatched junction bases: 6. The CDR3, as DNA: TGTGCCAGCAGTTTACAGCGGGGTATTGCCGGGGAGCTGTTTTTT. Translating gives CASSLQRGIAGELFF.

This chain uses TRBV19 with TRBJ2-2; weak D call: TRBD1 (6 bases). Germline-derived CDR1 and CDR2 are LNHDA and SQIVND (reference sequence). The CDR3 has 16 amino acids. Trimming took 1 base from V and 4 from J, leaving 13 bases between them. The CDR3 loop reads CASSIVAGAGTGELFF. The CDR3 coding sequence is TGTGCCAGTAGTATAGTAGCAGGGGCGGGCACCGGGGAGCTGTTTTTT.